The 21 T cell receptor beta chains below all came from one sample that was sequenced in a study of CD8+ T cells in alopecia areata. The treatment: oral pan-JAK inhibitor, 5-10 mg twice daily. cDNA reverse transcribed from extracted RNA served as the sequencing template. Profiled with immunoSEQ multiplex PCR; TCRdb holds only in-frame clones, not every one. Altogether hundreds of thousands of clones are present, about 62% being singletons, with the ten largest covering roughly 0.88%. Source: CD4+ T cells sorted from blood, taken at approximately week 52, from a patient treated with tofacitinib. The origin of the receptors is a human donor with alopecia areata.

The chain recombines TRBV15 with TRBJ2-1, with 9 bases lining up with TRBD1. Germline CDR1 is LNHNV and CDR2 is YYDKDF (reference sequence). The CDR3 contains 15 residues. With V trimmed by 1 base and J by 8 bases, 6 bases remained unmatched. The CDR3 sequence: CATSRVQTGGHEQFF. For the CDR3, the DNA is TGTGCCACCAGCAGAGTTCAGACAGGGGGTCATGAGCAGTTCTTC. Supplemented by reference TRBV15 and TRBJ2-1, the full variable domain reads DAMVIQNPRYQVTQFGKPVTLSCSQTLNHNVMYWYQQKSSQAPKLLFHYYDKDFNNEADTPDNFQSRRPNTSFCFLDIRSPGLGDTAMYLCATSRVQTGGHEQFFGPGTRLTVL.

The chain uses TRBV5-4 and TRBJ2-5; 12 nucleotides match TRBD2. J gave up 3 bases and V 4 bases, and 4 bases lay outside the gene matches. This CDR3 has 15 amino acids. Looked up from germline, CDR1 is SGHNT and CDR2 is YYREEE (reference sequence). The CDR3 region is CASSTRLAGEETQYF. The CDR3 DNA follows: TGTGCCAGCAGCACCCGACTAGCGGGGGAAGAGACCCAGTACTTC.

This clone has just one count. The chain couples TRBV30 to TRBJ1-2; no definite D call. The germline gives CDR1 GTSNPN, CDR2 SVGIG (reference sequence). The CDR3 has 14 residues. Between the trimmed V and J ends, which lost 6 bases and 0 bases, there was a span of 14 bases. The CDR3 nucleotides are TGTGCCTGCCCTCGAGGCCTCTCTAACTATGGCTACACCTTC. Its translation is CACPRGLSNYGYTF.

The rearrangement links TRBV13 to TRBJ1-6; D may be TRBD1 (6 bases). The CDR3 has 14 residues. In germline, CDR1 is PRHDT, CDR2 FYEKMQ (reference sequence). The V gene lost 2 bases and the J gene lost 7 bases, with 9 bases spanning the gap. This chain's CDR3 is CASSLSQGNSPLHF. In DNA form, the CDR3 reads TGTGCCAGCAGCTTATCTCAGGGGAATTCACCCCTCCACTTT.

This clone was observed a few times. For the CDR3, the DNA is TGCAGCGGCGGGGACCTTTACAATGAGCAGTTCTTC. It yields the protein CSGGDLYNEQFF. The chain uses TRBV29-1 and TRBJ2-1, with D perhaps matching TRBD2 (6 bases). Germline V gene data show CDR1 as SQVTM and CDR2 as ANQGSEA. The CDR3 extends over 12 amino acids. V was clipped by 7 bases and J by 4 bases, with 11 bases between them.

This chain links TRBV5-1 with TRBJ2-1; weak D call: TRBD1 (6 bases). This CDR3 contains 15 residues. V was trimmed by 6 bases and J by 5 bases, leaving 18 bases between them. CDR1 SGHRS and CDR2 YFSETQ come from the germline V gene. In DNA form, the CDR3 reads TGCGCCAGCACACTGGGGGCCTTTCCAAACAATGAGCAGTTCTTC. This encodes CASTLGAFPNNEQFF.

This clone was detected many times. The chain carries TRBV11-2 and TRBJ2-6; D remains ambiguous. Germline CDR1 is SGHAT and CDR2 is FQNNGV. Trimming took 2 bases from V and 0 from J, leaving 5 bases between them. The CDR3 runs 15 residues. In DNA form, the CDR3 reads TGTGCCAGCAGCTTACAGCCCTCTGGGGCCAACGTCCTGACTTTC. It yields the protein CASSLQPSGANVLTF.

This clone was observed once. This chain joins TRBV6-5 and TRBJ2-1, with D perhaps matching TRBD2 (5 bases). CDR1 is MNHEY, CDR2 SVGAGI, per germline. The CDR3 covers 13 residues. With 2 bases removed from V and 6 bases from J, the gap between germline ends came to 8 bases. CDR3 residues: CASSYVAGNEQFF. CDR3 sequence (DNA): TGTGCCAGCAGTTACGTGGCGGGCAATGAGCAGTTCTTC.

The CDR3 bases are TGTGCCACCAGCAGAGTTGGCCACAGGTCCAACGAGCAGTACTTC. As protein: CATSRVGHRSNEQYF. The rearrangement joins TRBV15 to TRBJ2-7; D may be TRBD1 (5 bases). Per germline, CDR1 LNHNV and CDR2 YYDKDF (reference sequence). V was trimmed by 1 base and J by 5 bases, leaving 15 bases between them. The CDR3 contains 15 residues.

This chain uses TRBV5-1 with TRBJ2-5; no clear D gene. This CDR3 is 15 amino acids long. Trimming left V 0 bases short and J 2 bases short, with 11 bases between. Germline loops: CDR1 SGHRS, CDR2 YFSETQ. The CDR3 nucleotides are TGCGCCAGCAGCTTGGGGCAGACCAAACAAGAGACCCAGTACTTC. Translating it yields CASSLGQTKQETQYF. Complete variable domain (other parts from reference TRBV5-1 and TRBJ2-5): KAGVTQTPRYLIKTRGQQVTLSCSPISGHRSVSWYQQTPGQGLQFLFEYFSETQRNKGNFPGRFSGRQFSNSRSEMNVSTLELGDSALYLCASSLGQTKQETQYFGPGTRLLVL.

This clone was seen only once. This chain uses TRBV29-1 with TRBJ2-4; 9 bases line up with TRBD1. V lost 4 bases to trimming and J lost 7 bases; unmatched junction nucleotides: 8. CDR1 SQVTM and CDR2 ANQGSEA come from the germline V gene. The CDR3 extends over 14 amino acids. CDR3 loop: CSVVVGTGMNIQYF. The CDR3 coding sequence is TGCAGCGTTGTCGTCGGGACAGGGATGAACATTCAGTACTTC.

This chain links TRBV7-2 with TRBJ2-4, with D uncertain. The CDR3 has 15 amino acids. The germline gives CDR1 SGHTA, CDR2 FQGNSA. Trimming left V 4 bases short and J 8 bases short, with 18 bases between. CDR3 sequence: CASSSWEGPKDIQYF. CDR3 bases: TGTGCCAGCAGCTCGTGGGAAGGGCCGAAGGACATTCAGTACTTC. Complete variable domain (other parts from reference TRBV7-2 and TRBJ2-4): GAGVSQSPSNKVTEKGKDVELRCDPISGHTALYWYRQSLGQGLEFLIYFQGNSAPDKSGLPSDRFSAERTGGSVSTLTIQRTQQEDSAVYLCASSSWEGPKDIQYFGAGTRLSVL.

This chain connects TRBV6-5 to TRBJ2-7; tentative D call: TRBD2 (5 bases). Looked up from germline, CDR1 is MNHEY and CDR2 is SVGAGI. This CDR3 region has 12 residues. The V and J ends lost 6 bases and 5 bases respectively, with 11 bases between them. CDR3 amino acids: CASSRGIHEQYF. The DNA of the CDR3 is TGTGCCAGCAGCCGAGGGATCCACGAGCAGTACTTC.

The chain is built from TRBV6-6 and TRBJ1-1; D gene uncertain. The V gene lost 0 bases and the J gene lost 1 base, with 9 bases spanning the gap. Per germline, CDR1 MNHNY and CDR2 SVGAGI (reference sequence). The length of the CDR3 is 15 residues. DNA for the CDR3: TGTGCCAGCAGTTACTCCGGACGGGAGAACACTGAAGCTTTCTTT. Translated, it gives CASSYSGRENTEAFF.

This sequence joins TRBV6-5 and TRBJ1-2; the match to TRBD1 covers 7 bases. With V trimmed by 6 bases and J by 8 bases, 3 bases remained unmatched. The V gene's germline CDR1 is MNHEY and CDR2 SVGAGI. This CDR3 is 11 amino acids long. CDR3 sequence: CASSDRVGYTF. Written as DNA, the CDR3 is TGTGCCAGCAGCGACAGGGTCGGCTACACCTTC.

The chain has TRBV4-1 and TRBJ2-3; D ambiguous. V dropped 4 bases and J dropped 2 bases, with 7 bases sitting between them. This CDR3 region has 13 residues. Germline V lookup: CDR1 MGHRA, CDR2 YSYEKL. Written as DNA, the CDR3 is TGCGCCAGCAGCCTCTCCCACACAGATACGCAGTATTTT. Amino acid sequence: CASSLSHTDTQYF.

CDR3 protein: CSVAGKGTSYEQYF. CDR3 DNA sequence: TGCAGCGTTGCAGGCAAGGGGACCTCCTACGAGCAGTACTTC. The chain is built from TRBV29-1 and TRBJ2-7, with D tentatively TRBD1 or TRBD2 (5 bases each). The V gene lost 4 bases and the J gene lost 0 bases, with 13 bases spanning the gap. The germline V gene encodes CDR1 SQVTM and CDR2 ANQGSEA. This CDR3 has 14 residues.

The V gene is TRBV7-2, the J gene TRBJ2-1; no clear D gene. V gave up 5 bases and J gave up 9 bases, with 8 bases separating them. Germline lookup yields CDR1 SGHTA and CDR2 FQGNSA. The CDR3 extends over 11 amino acids. Here the CDR3 reads CASSRSGEQFF. The CDR3 bases are TGTGCCAGCAGCAGAAGTGGTGAGCAGTTCTTC. Supplemented by reference TRBV7-2 and TRBJ2-1, the full variable domain reads GAGVSQSPSNKVTEKGKDVELRCDPISGHTALYWYRQSLGQGLEFLIYFQGNSAPDKSGLPSDRFSAERTGGSVSTLTIQRTQQEDSAVYLCASSRSGEQFFGPGTRLTVL.

This clone was seen only once. The V call is TRBV13, the J call TRBJ1-5; possible D gene TRBD1, 5 bases. CDR1 PRHDT and CDR2 FYEKMQ come from the germline V gene (reference sequence). This CDR3 is built from 14 residues. V dropped 5 bases and J dropped 3 bases, with 11 bases sitting between them. This CDR3 reads CASSPGPHNQPQHF. In DNA form, the CDR3 reads TGTGCCAGCAGCCCGGGACCGCACAATCAGCCCCAGCATTTT.

The rearrangement joins TRBV29-1 to TRBJ1-2, with D possibly matching TRBD1 (5 bases). The CDR3 is 12 residues long. In germline, CDR1 is SQVTM, CDR2 ANQGSEA. Trimming took 4 bases from V and 5 from J, leaving 11 bases between them. The CDR3 DNA sequence: TGCAGCGTTGCCGCCCGGACATATGGCTACACCTTC. Translation gives CSVAARTYGYTF. Together with reference TRBV29-1 and TRBJ1-2, the CDR3 gives the full variable domain: SAVISQKPSRDICQRGTSLTIQCQVDSQVTMMFWYRQQPGQSLTLIATANQGSEATYESGFVIDKFPISRPNLTFSTLTVSNMSPEDSSIYLCSVAARTYGYTFGSGTRLTVV.

This chain joins TRBV29-1 and TRBJ1-1; possible D gene TRBD1, 6 bases. CDR1 SQVTM and CDR2 ANQGSEA come from the germline V gene. The CDR3 length is 14 residues. V shed 2 bases and J shed 5 bases, with 15 bases lying between them. CDR3 amino acids: CSVELGGLGTEAFF. Written as DNA, the CDR3 is TGCAGCGTTGAATTGGGGGGGCTGGGTACTGAAGCTTTCTTT.